Presented here are 4 T cell receptor beta chains from one specimen sequenced in a study of regulatory T cells in long-lasting Graves disease. CDR3 regions were amplified by Arm-PCR using iRepertoire HTBI primers to build TCR beta libraries. Each CDR3 protein gets one entry after TCRdb re-called the multiplex PCR reads with MiXCR. The data hold 400,000 to 600,000 distinct CDR3 sequences, with about 22% observed a single time. Time point here: persistent/refractory GD, antithyroid drugs over 5 years with positive TRAb. PBMC RNA was the source of the TCR library. The specimen comprised peripheral blood mononuclear cells (PBMCs), sampled when the disease was refractory, from a patient treated with antithyroid drugs. These receptors all come from a female donor with Graves disease.

This chain's CDR3 is CSARDAGRGAYYNEQFF. The CDR3 DNA follows: TGCAGTGCTAGAGATGCGGGTCGGGGTGCGTACTACAATGAGCAGTTCTTC. The V and J genes are TRBV20-1 and TRBJ2-1, with D maybe TRBD2 (5 bases). Germline values: CDR1 DFQATT, CDR2 SNEGSKA (reference sequence). This CDR3 is built from 17 residues. The V gene lost 0 bases and the J gene lost 3 bases, with 18 bases spanning the gap.

In its sample, this clonotype was seen a few times. This rearrangement joins TRBV3-1 to TRBJ2-5, with D tentatively TRBD1 (5 bases). V lost 4 bases, J lost 2 bases, and 11 bases lay in between. In germline, CDR1 is LGHDT, CDR2 YNNKEL (reference sequence). The CDR3 runs 14 residues. DNA of the CDR3: TGTGCCAGCAGCCCAGACCAGGGTCAAGAGACCCAGTACTTC. Translated: CASSPDQGQETQYF.

The chain has TRBV25-1 and TRBJ1-5, with 7 bases fitting TRBD1. Germline lookup yields CDR1 MGHDK and CDR2 SYGVNS. Losses at the gene ends were 10 bases for V and 7 bases for J; bases not matched to a gene: 16. The CDR3 runs to 15 residues. CDR3 loop: CANPSVDREEQPQHF. The CDR3 nucleotides read TGTGCCAATCCGTCGGTCGACAGGGAGGAACAGCCCCAGCATTTT.

As for this clonotype: Germline and junction disagree at one end, which may indicate a read error. The chain has TRBV7-7 and TRBJ2-2; no clear D gene. The CDR3 runs 14 residues. The germline CDR1 and CDR2 sequences are SSHAT and FNYEAQ (reference sequence). The CDR3 DNA is TGTGCTAGCAGCTTGAAACACGGAAGGGGGGAGCTGTTTTTT. It is translated as CASSLKHGRGELFF. The full variable domain, rest sourced from reference TRBV7-7 and TRBJ2-2, is GAGVSQSPRYKVTKRGQDVTLRCDPISSHATLYWYQQALGQGPEFLTYFNYEAQPDKSGLPSDRFSAERPEGSISTLTIQRTEQRDSAMYRCASSLKHGRGELFFGEGSRLTVL.